What follows are 12 T cell receptor beta chains derived from one specimen sequenced in a study of OX40 agonist ivuxolimab in advanced cancers. Using immunoSEQ multiplex PCR, the repertoire was profiled, and TCRdb retains in-frame clones only, with some absent. The sample has some 57,000 clones, roughly 86% seen once; the top ten hold 0.95% to 1.4%. The sequenced sample was CD4+ or CD8+ T cells sorted from blood, obtained in a trial of the OX40 agonist ivuxolimab. The receptors originated from an adult with an advanced solid tumor such as melanoma, head and neck, liver or kidney cancer.

This clone was observed once. V gene TRBV5-6 combines with J gene TRBJ1-2, with D possibly being TRBD1 (6 bases). Trimming took 4 bases from V and 4 from J, leaving 8 bases between them. Germline CDR1 SGHDT, CDR2 YYEEEE. The length of the CDR3 is 12 residues. The CDR3 DNA reads TGTGCCAGCAGCCCGGACAGCTATGGCTACACCTTC. This codes for CASSPDSYGYTF.

About this clone: Germline is not matched at one junction end, which may reflect a read error. This chain joins TRBV5-1 and TRBJ2-1, with D tentatively TRBD2 (5 bases). CDR3 length equals 13 residues. Germline CDR1 reads SGHRS; CDR2 reads YFSETQ. The CDR3 is CASSPSSLPERFF. For the CDR3, the DNA is TGCGCCAGCAGTCCTAGCAGCCTACCGGAGCGGTTCTTC.

The chain joins TRBV19 to TRBJ2-2; the D gene is possibly TRBD2 (5 bases). The V and J ends lost 7 bases and 3 bases respectively, with 9 bases between them. CDR3 length equals 13 residues. Germline V gene sequence: CDR1 LNHDA, CDR2 SQIVND (reference sequence). The CDR3 DNA is TGTGCCAGTATTAGGCGGGACACCGGGGAGCTGTTTTTT. It specifies CASIRRDTGELFF.

V gene TRBV28 combines with J gene TRBJ2-7; a weak D match, TRBD2 (6 bases). The V end lost 5 bases, the J end lost 6 bases, and 14 bases lay between the germline ends. Germline V gene data show CDR1 as MDHEN and CDR2 as SYDVKM. This CDR3 spans 13 amino acids. The CDR3 reads CASSNGGTGEQYF. The CDR3 DNA sequence: TGTGCCAGCAGTAACGGCGGGACGGGCGAGCAGTACTTC.

V and J are TRBV30 and TRBJ2-7; D remains ambiguous. Per the germline V gene, CDR1 is GTSNPN and CDR2 is SVGIG (reference sequence). The CDR3 runs to 12 residues. Trimming left V 0 bases short and J 3 bases short, with 6 bases between. The CDR3 bases are TGTGCCTGGAGTGTAGATGACTACGAGCAGTACTTC. Protein sequence: CAWSVDDYEQYF.

This clone was observed a few times. CDR3 amino acids: CASSKDSYNEQFF. CDR3 bases: TGTGCCAGCTCTAAGGACAGTTACAATGAGCAGTTCTTC. J is TRBJ2-1 and V is TRBV28; possible D gene TRBD1, 6 bases. Germline assignment: CDR1 MDHEN and CDR2 SYDVKM. The V end lost 8 bases, the J end lost 4 bases, and 12 bases lay between the germline ends. CDR3 size: 13 residues.

Remarks on this clone: The sample carries other DNA sequences with the same CDR3. The rearrangement joins TRBV7-2 to TRBJ2-5; D is undetermined. Germline V gives CDR1 SGHTA, CDR2 FQGNSA. The CDR3 is 13 residues long. Trimming left V 1 base short and J 5 bases short, with 8 bases between. CDR3 sequence reads: CASSLVIRETQYF. DNA for the CDR3: TGTGCCAGCAGCTTAGTCATTCGGGAGACCCAGTACTTC.

V is TRBV27 and J is TRBJ1-2; unclear D gene. CDR1 and CDR2 from the germline V gene are MNHEY and SMNVEV (reference sequence). V lost 6 bases, J lost 8 bases, and 22 bases lay in between. CDR3 length: 15 amino acids. As DNA, the CDR3 is TGTGCCAGCAGACGGACTGGGGTCCTCCCCTTCGGCTACACCTTC. Its translation: CASRRTGVLPFGYTF.

This chain uses TRBV5-1 with TRBJ1-6; D call uncertain. V was pared by 0 bases and J by 11 bases, with 12 bases between. The V gene's germline CDR1 is SGHRS and CDR2 YFSETQ. The CDR3 runs 14 residues. CDR3: CASSLAMGIPPLHF. CDR3 sequence (DNA): TGCGCCAGCAGCTTGGCCATGGGAATTCCACCCCTCCACTTT.

The chain links TRBV11-2 to TRBJ2-2; 10 nucleotides line up with TRBD2. Germline values: CDR1 SGHAT, CDR2 FQNNGV. With V trimmed by 5 bases and J by 2 bases, 8 bases remained unmatched. This CDR3 comprises 17 residues. The CDR3 spells CASSPTPSGGNTGELFF. The CDR3 DNA reads as TGTGCCAGCAGCCCGACCCCTAGCGGGGGTAACACCGGGGAGCTGTTTTTT.

This sequence joins TRBV7-2 and TRBJ1-2; D is ambiguous. Germline-derived CDR1 and CDR2 are SGHTA and FQGNSA. The CDR3 consists of 15 residues. Between the trimmed V and J ends, which lost 1 base and 2 bases, there was a span of 11 bases. The DNA of the CDR3 is TGTGCCAGCAGCTTAGGACTTCCGTCCAACTATGGCTACACCTTC. Amino acid sequence: CASSLGLPSNYGYTF.

This chain uses TRBV9 with TRBJ2-1, with D tentatively TRBD2 (5 bases). This CDR3 contains 15 residues. Trimming stripped 4 bases from V and 1 base from J, with 12 bases between. Germline CDR1 and CDR2: SGDLS and YYNGEE. The CDR3 protein is CASSSLGESYNEQFF. The CDR3, as DNA: TGTGCCAGCAGCTCCCTTGGGGAGTCCTACAATGAGCAGTTCTTC.